The rows below give T cell receptor beta chains drawn from one sample of a study of blood T cell repertoires in COVID-19. Repertoires were generated with immunoSEQ multiplex PCR, while TCRdb's copy carries only in-frame clones and drops some. The table shows more than 250,000 clones, with roughly 80% occurring only once. The sequencing input was PBMCs or T cells enriched from blood (not recorded which). The source of these receptors is a man aged 40-49 years who had been exposed to COVID-19. CDR3s include the opening cysteine and the closing phenylalanine or tryptophan. The order of the fields is D gene, V gene, clone size, J gene, CDR3 DNA, CDR3 protein. A D gene is named only where the DNA matches it firmly. Only part of the rows carry a size: once, few, many, or a class if the clone is expanded.

>.|TRBV2|.|TRBJ2-7
TGTGCCAGCAATACAGGGCTTTACGAGCAGTACTTC
CASNTGLYEQYF
>.|TRBV7-9|.|TRBJ1-2
TGTGCCAGCAGCTTAGCGCGGGGGGACTATGGCTACACCTTC
CASSLARGDYGYTF
>TRBD1|TRBV11-3|.|TRBJ1-5
TGTGCCAGCAGCAGCACAGGGGGCAATCAGCCCCAGCATTTT
CASSSTGGNQPQHF
>.|TRBV7-6|.|TRBJ2-7
TGTGCCAGCAGCTTCTCAACCAGCGGTAGCTACGAGCAGTACTTC
CASSFSTSGSYEQYF
>TRBD1|TRBV4-1|.|TRBJ2-4
TGCGCCAGCAGCCACGCGCCGGGACAGGGTTTCCCTATTCAGTACTTC
CASSHAPGQGFPIQYF
>TRBD1|TRBV9|once|TRBJ2-3
TGTGCCAGCAACAACAGGGGGGAAAGCACAGATACGCAGTATTTT
CASNNRGESTDTQYF
>.|TRBV21-1|.|TRBJ1-1
TGTGCCACCCGTGGGGCCCCTGGGGTCAACACTGAAGCTTTCTTT
CATRGAPGVNTEAFF
>TRBD2|TRBV7-4|.|TRBJ2-7
TGTGCCAGCAGCCCGGAGCGGACTAGCGCTTACGAGCAGTACTTC
CASSPERTSAYEQYF
>TRBD2|TRBV2|.|TRBJ2-1
TGTGCCAGCAGGAGCGGGAGGGAGAGGGATGAGCAGTTCTTC
CASRSGRERDEQFF
>.|TRBV11-2|few|TRBJ1-5
TGTGCCAGCAGCTCGGAGCCTTTCAATCAGCCCCAGCATTTT
CASSSEPFNQPQHF